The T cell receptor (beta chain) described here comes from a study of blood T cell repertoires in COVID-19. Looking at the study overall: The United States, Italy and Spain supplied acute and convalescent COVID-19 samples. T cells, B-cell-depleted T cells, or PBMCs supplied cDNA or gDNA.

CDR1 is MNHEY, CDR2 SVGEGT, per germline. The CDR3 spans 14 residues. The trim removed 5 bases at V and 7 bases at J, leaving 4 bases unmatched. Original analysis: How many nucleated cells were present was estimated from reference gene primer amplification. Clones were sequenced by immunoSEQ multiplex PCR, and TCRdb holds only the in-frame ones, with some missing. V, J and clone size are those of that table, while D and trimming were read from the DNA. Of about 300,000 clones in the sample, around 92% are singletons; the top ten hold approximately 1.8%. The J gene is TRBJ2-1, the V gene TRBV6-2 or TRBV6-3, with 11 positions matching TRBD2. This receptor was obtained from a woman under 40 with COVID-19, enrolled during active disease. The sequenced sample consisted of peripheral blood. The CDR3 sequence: CASSLSGGANEQFF. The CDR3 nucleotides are TGTGCCAGCAGTCTTAGCGGGGGGGCGAATGAGCAGTTCTTC.